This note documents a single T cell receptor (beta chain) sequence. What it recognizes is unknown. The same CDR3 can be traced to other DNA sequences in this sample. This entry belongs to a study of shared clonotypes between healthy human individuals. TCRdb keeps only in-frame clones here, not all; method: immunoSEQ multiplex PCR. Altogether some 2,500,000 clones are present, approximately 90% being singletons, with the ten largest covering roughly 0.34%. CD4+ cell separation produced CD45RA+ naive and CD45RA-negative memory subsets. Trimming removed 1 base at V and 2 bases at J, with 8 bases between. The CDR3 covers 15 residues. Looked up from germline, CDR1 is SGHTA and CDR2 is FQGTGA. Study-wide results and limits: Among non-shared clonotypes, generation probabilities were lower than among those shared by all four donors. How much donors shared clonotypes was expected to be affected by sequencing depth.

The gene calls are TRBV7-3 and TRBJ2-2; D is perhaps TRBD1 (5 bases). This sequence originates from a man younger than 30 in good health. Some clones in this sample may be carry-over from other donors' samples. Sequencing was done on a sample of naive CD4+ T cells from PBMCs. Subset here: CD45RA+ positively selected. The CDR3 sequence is CASSLIGQNTGELFF. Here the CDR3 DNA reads TGTGCCAGCAGCTTAATTGGACAAAACACCGGGGAGCTGTTTTTT.